This note documents a single TCR beta chain sequence. Enrollees, roughly 18 to 90 years old, lived in about two dozen US areas. Participants had their cohort set by participant-reported clinical history. Per the original methods: For nucleated cells, counts were estimated from reference gene primer amplification. This table comes from immunoSEQ multiplex PCR, and its TCRdb copy is limited to in-frame clones, with some not included. V, J and clone size were drawn from that table, and D and trimming were deduced from the DNA. The table shows some 300,000 clones, with about nine tenths occurring only once. Per germline, CDR1 LNHDA and CDR2 SQIVND (reference sequence). The CDR3 runs to 16 residues. The ends were cut back, 7 bases at V and 4 bases at J, with 20 bases in the middle. The data originate from a study of blood T cell repertoires in COVID-19. On the study more broadly: The United States, Italy and Spain provided the acute and convalescent COVID-19 samples.

This TCR was sampled from a woman aged 25 to 39 who had recovered from COVID-19. The sequenced sample was PBMCs or T cells enriched from blood (not recorded which). V gene TRBV19 combines with J gene TRBJ1-5; D not certain. The chain's CDR3 is CASTALVGVRNQPQHF. The CDR3 coding sequence is TGTGCCAGTACCGCCCTTGTTGGAGTAAGGAATCAGCCCCAGCATTTT.